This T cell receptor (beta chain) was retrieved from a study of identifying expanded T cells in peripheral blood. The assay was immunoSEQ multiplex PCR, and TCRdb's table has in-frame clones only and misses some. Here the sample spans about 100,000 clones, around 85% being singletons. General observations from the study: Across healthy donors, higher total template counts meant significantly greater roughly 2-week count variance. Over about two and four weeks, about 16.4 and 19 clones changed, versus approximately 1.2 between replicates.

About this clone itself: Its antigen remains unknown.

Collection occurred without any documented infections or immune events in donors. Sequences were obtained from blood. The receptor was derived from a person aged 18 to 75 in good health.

As DNA, the CDR3 is TGTGCCAGCATCACGGCGACACTAGGGAACACTGAAGCTTTCTTT. It specifies CASITATLGNTEAFF. The chain joins TRBV11-2 to TRBJ1-1; no clear D gene. Germline lookup yields CDR1 SGHAT and CDR2 FQNNGV. V was pared by 7 bases and J by 1 base, with 16 bases between. The CDR3 has 15 residues.